This TCR beta chain was sequenced during a study of blood T cell repertoires in COVID-19. Libraries were prepared by immunoSEQ multiplex PCR; TCRdb keeps only in-frame clonotypes and omits some of them. The table has 250,000 to 350,000 clones, over 80% seen once. CDR3 size: 15 residues. Germline CDR1 reads SEHNR; CDR2 reads FQNEAQ (reference sequence). V shed 0 bases and J 7 bases; nucleotides not matched to a gene: 5. This clone was seen a single time. The specimen sequenced was peripheral blood. V gene TRBV7-9 combines with J gene TRBJ2-1; the match to TRBD1 covers 8 bases. This TCR derives from a woman aged 45-60 years with COVID-19, enrolled during active disease. CDR3 in DNA: TGTGCCAGCAGCTTAGCCAGGGGGCTAGGGAATGAGCAGTTCTTC. Translating gives CASSLARGLGNEQFF.